This is a list of T cell receptor beta chains from one sample in a study of graft-versus-host responses after intestinal transplantation. The data were produced by immunoSEQ multiplex PCR, yet TCRdb's version contains in-frame clones alone and is incomplete. This sample has 4,600 or so clones; about 29% occur once, and the top ten carry 7.9%. Sequences were derived from alloreactive CD4+ T cells from a mixed lymphocyte reaction culture, sampled before transplantation. The receptors come from a human patient who was an organ donor for intestinal transplantation. Each CDR3 is given with its conserved first and last residue. D genes are given only for firm matches. Size tells how often a clone was seen (once, few, many) or the class of an expanded clone, and some rows leave it out.

TRBJ1-2 NA few TRBV5-8 CASSLQGFYGYTF TGTGCCAGCAGCCTACAGGGATTCTATGGCTACACCTTC
TRBJ2-3 NA few TRBV5-1 CASSLGVARADTQYF TGCGCCAGCAGCTTGGGGGTAGCAAGAGCAGATACGCAGTATTTT
TRBJ2-2 TRBD2 NA TRBV5-1 CASSGLAEHGELFF TGCGCCAGCAGCGGACTAGCGGAACACGGGGAGCTGTTTTTT
TRBJ2-1 NA few TRBV6-1 CASSLNRGLNNEQFF TGTGCCAGCAGTCTAAATAGGGGTCTAAACAATGAGCAGTTCTTC
TRBJ1-6 TRBD1 few TRBV4-1 CASSHGQGSTSPLHF TGCGCCAGCAGCCACGGACAGGGAAGTACTTCACCCCTCCACTTT
TRBJ1-1 NA medium-sized TRBV5-1 CASSSPLGQGDTEAFF TGCGCCAGCAGCTCCCCATTGGGGCAGGGTGACACTGAAGCTTTCTTT
TRBJ2-2 NA once TRBV27 CASSLSIGGAGELFF TGTGCCAGCAGTTTATCCATCGGCGGGGCCGGGGAGCTGTTTTTT
TRBJ1-2 NA NA TRBV10-3 CAISEHNYGYTF TGTGCCATCAGTGAGCATAACTATGGCTACACCTTC
TRBJ1-5 NA few TRBV11-2 CASSLAGSGQPQHF TGTGCCAGCAGCTTAGCAGGGTCGGGTCAGCCCCAGCATTTT
TRBJ2-7 NA few TRBV5-1 CASSLGYEQYF TGCGCCAGCAGCTTGGGTTACGAGCAGTACTTC
TRBJ1-5 TRBD1 NA TRBV16 CASSPGTGGQPQHF TGTGCCAGCAGCCCCGGGACAGGGGGCCAGCCCCAGCATTTT
TRBJ1-2 NA NA TRBV27 CASRYSGTNYGYTF TGTGCCAGCAGATATTCCGGGACAAACTATGGCTACACCTTC
TRBJ2-5 TRBD1 NA TRBV4-3 CASSQRDREETQYF TGCGCCAGCAGCCAACGGGACAGGGAAGAGACCCAGTACTTC
TRBJ1-2 TRBD1 few TRBV9 CASSVGQGVGYTF TGTGCCAGCAGCGTAGGACAGGGGGTTGGCTACACCTTC
TRBJ1-1 NA NA TRBV30 CAWFGVAEAFF TGTGCCTGGTTTGGGGTGGCTGAAGCTTTCTTT
TRBJ2-3 TRBD2 NA TRBV5-4 CASSLTSGATSSTDTQYF TGTGCCAGCAGCCTGACTAGCGGGGCCACCTCTAGCACAGATACGCAGTATTTT
TRBJ2-1 NA NA TRBV12-1 CASSFAVNYGSYNEQFF TGTGCCAGCAGCTTTGCGGTCAACTATGGATCCTACAATGAGCAGTTCTTC
TRBJ2-7 NA NA TRBV2 CASRAGGGFSSYEQYF TGTGCCAGCAGGGCAGGGGGGGGTTTCAGCTCCTACGAGCAGTACTTC
TRBJ1-6 NA NA TRBV6-6 CASSYNSYNSPLHF TGTGCCAGCAGTTACAACTCCTATAATTCACCCCTCCACTTT
TRBJ2-7 TRBD1 NA TRBV7-2 CASSLAPDRGYEQYF TGTGCCAGCAGCTTAGCCCCGGACAGGGGCTACGAGCAGTACTTC
TRBJ2-7 NA few TRBV6-6 CASSYRRNYEQYF TGTGCCAGCAGTTACCGACGAAACTACGAGCAGTACTTC
TRBJ2-1 NA few TRBV9 CASSLGSGTYNEQFF TGTGCCAGCAGCTTAGGCAGCGGAACCTACAATGAGCAGTTCTTC
TRBJ1-1 NA NA TRBV6-6 CASSYSPGWSTEAFF TGTGCCAGCAGTTACTCCCCGGGGTGGTCCACTGAAGCTTTCTTT
TRBJ2-1 TRBD1 NA TRBV27 CASSFPAGGAFNEQFF TGTGCCAGCAGTTTCCCCGCAGGGGGCGCGTTCAATGAGCAGTTCTTC
TRBJ2-3 TRBD2 medium-sized TRBV7-2 CASSSQTSGGAFDTQYF TGTGCCAGCAGCTCCCAGACTAGCGGGGGGGCCTTTGATACGCAGTATTTT
TRBJ1-4 NA NA TRBV29-1 CSAGAGTNEKLFF TGCAGCGCCGGAGCGGGGACCAATGAAAAACTGTTTTTT
TRBJ2-1 NA medium-sized TRBV10-3 CAISGTGYNEQFF TGTGCCATCAGTGGCACAGGGTACAATGAGCAGTTCTTC
TRBJ2-3 NA medium-sized TRBV10-3 CAITGVVTDTQYF TGTGCCATCACAGGAGTCGTCACAGATACGCAGTATTTT
TRBJ1-1 TRBD1 NA TRBV6-9 CASKQGATEAFF TGTGCCAGCAAACAGGGGGCGACTGAAGCTTTCTTT
TRBJ1-2 NA large TRBV28 CASSGHYGYTF TGTGCCAGCAGTGGACACTATGGCTACACCTTC
TRBJ2-7 NA large TRBV19 CASSTAGLPYEQYF TGTGCCAGTAGCACCGCAGGTTTGCCCTACGAGCAGTACTTC
TRBJ2-7 NA NA TRBV18 CASSSIYEQYF TGTGCCAGCTCATCGATCTACGAGCAGTACTTC
TRBJ1-1 TRBD1 NA TRBV6-5 CASSYQGAITEAFF TGTGCCAGCAGTTATCAGGGGGCCATCACTGAAGCTTTCTTT
TRBJ2-7 TRBD1 NA TRBV5-1 CASSWGQAYDEQYF TGCGCCAGCAGCTGGGGACAGGCCTACGACGAGCAGTACTTC